One sample yielded the 3 T cell receptor beta chains listed below, sequenced in a study of blood T cell repertoires in COVID-19. Profiled with immunoSEQ multiplex PCR; TCRdb holds only in-frame clones, not every one. Altogether 75,000 to 100,000 clones are present, roughly four fifths being singletons, with the ten largest covering 21%. Input material: peripheral blood. These receptors were collected from a human donor in a cohort sampled during active COVID-19.

This clone was seen only once. This chain links TRBV5-1 with TRBJ2-1; possibly TRBD2 for D (7 bases). Looked up from germline, CDR1 is SGHRS and CDR2 is YFSETQ. CDR3 length: 13 amino acids. The V end was cut by 4 bases, the J end by 7 bases, with 12 bases between. This CDR3 is CASSPGGRNEQFF. For the CDR3, the DNA is TGCGCCAGCAGCCCGGGGGGCAGGAATGAGCAGTTCTTC.

This chain links TRBV5-8 with TRBJ1-2; D is undetermined. Germline V gene data show CDR1 as SGHTS and CDR2 as YDEGEE. Trimming removed 4 bases from V and 9 bases from J, with 16 bases in between. The CDR3 loop spans 13 amino acids. This CDR3 is CASSIIEAWSYTF. CDR3 DNA sequence: TGTGCCAGCAGCATTATTGAGGCTTGGAGCTACACCTTC. The complete variable domain, with remaining parts taken from reference TRBV5-8 and TRBJ1-2, reads EAGVTQSPTHLIKTRGQQATLRCSPISGHTSVYWYQQALGLGLQFLLWYDEGEERNRGNFPPRFSGRQFPNYSSELNVNALELEDSALYLCASSIIEAWSYTFGSGTRLTVV.

The CDR3 protein is CASGPTGVGDYGYTF. The CDR3, as DNA: TGCGCCAGCGGACCCACAGGGGTGGGGGACTATGGCTACACCTTC. The V gene is TRBV5-1, the J gene TRBJ1-2; 7 bases align to TRBD1. Germline CDR1 and CDR2: SGHRS and YFSETQ. The J segment lost 3 bases and the V segment lost 7 bases, leaving 12 bases of the junction unmatched. The CDR3 spans 15 residues. Full variable domain (rest looked up from reference TRBV5-1 and TRBJ1-2): KAGVTQTPRYLIKTRGQQVTLSCSPISGHRSVSWYQQTPGQGLQFLFEYFSETQRNKGNFPGRFSGRQFSNSRSEMNVSTLELGDSALYLCASGPTGVGDYGYTFGSGTRLTVV.